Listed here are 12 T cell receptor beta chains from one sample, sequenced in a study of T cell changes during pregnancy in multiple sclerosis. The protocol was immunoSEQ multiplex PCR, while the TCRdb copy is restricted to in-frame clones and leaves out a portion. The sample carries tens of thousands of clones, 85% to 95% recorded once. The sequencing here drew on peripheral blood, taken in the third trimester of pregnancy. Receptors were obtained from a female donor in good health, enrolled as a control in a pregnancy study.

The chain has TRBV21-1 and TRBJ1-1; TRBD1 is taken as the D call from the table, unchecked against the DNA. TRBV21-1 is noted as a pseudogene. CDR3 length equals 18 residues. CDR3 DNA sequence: TGTGCCAGCAGCAAAATTAGAGAGGGGGAGACGGTGGACACTGAAGCTTTCTTT. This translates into CASSKIREGETVDTEAFF.

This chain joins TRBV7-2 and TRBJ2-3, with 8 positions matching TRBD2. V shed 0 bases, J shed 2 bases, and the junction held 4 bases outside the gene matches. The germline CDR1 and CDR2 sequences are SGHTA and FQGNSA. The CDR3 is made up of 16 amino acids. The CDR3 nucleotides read TGTGCCAGCAGCTTAGCGGGCGGGGGGTTCACAGATACGCAGTATTTT. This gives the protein CASSLAGGGFTDTQYF.

The CDR3 region has the DNA TGTGCCAGCTCACCCCGTTGGGAGGGGGGAAGCAATCAGCCCCAGCATTTT. Encoded protein: CASSPRWEGGSNQPQHF. The rearrangement uses TRBV18 and TRBJ1-5, with D possibly being TRBD1 (6 bases). The V and J ends lost 3 bases and 1 base respectively, with 16 bases between them. CDR1 and CDR2 from the germline V gene are KGHSH and LQKENI. The length of the CDR3 is 17 residues.

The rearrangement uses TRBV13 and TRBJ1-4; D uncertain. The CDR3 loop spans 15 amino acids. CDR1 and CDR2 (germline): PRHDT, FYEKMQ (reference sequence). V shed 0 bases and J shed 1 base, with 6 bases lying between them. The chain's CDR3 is CASSLGAGTNEKLFF. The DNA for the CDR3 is TGTGCCAGCAGCTTAGGCGCGGGAACTAATGAAAAACTGTTTTTT. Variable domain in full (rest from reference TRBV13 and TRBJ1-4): AAGVIQSPRHLIKEKRETATLKCYPIPRHDTVYWYQQGPGQDPQFLISFYEKMQSDKGSIPDRFSAQQFSDYHSELNMSSLELGDSALYFCASSLGAGTNEKLFFGSGTQLSVL.

In DNA form, the CDR3 reads TGTGCCAGCAGTCCCCCAAGAGGATCAGTAGGCTACGAGCAGTACTTC. Translated, it gives CASSPPRGSVGYEQYF. The chain uses TRBV27 and TRBJ2-7; D remains ambiguous. CDR3 length: 16 residues. Germline V gene lookup returns CDR1 MNHEY and CDR2 SMNVEV (reference sequence). V lost 5 bases and J 3 bases, leaving 20 bases between the germline ends.

DNA for the CDR3: TGCGCCAGCAGCCCAGGACTAGCGGGACCTTTCACAGATACGCAGTATTTT. It specifies CASSPGLAGPFTDTQYF. The V gene is TRBV5-1, the J gene TRBJ2-3, with 12 nucleotides matching TRBD2. The ends lost 4 bases at V and 2 bases at J; junction bases unmatched: 8. The CDR3 extends over 17 amino acids. Germline V gene lookup returns CDR1 SGHRS and CDR2 YFSETQ. The full variable domain, completed using reference TRBV5-1 and TRBJ2-3, is KAGVTQTPRYLIKTRGQQVTLSCSPISGHRSVSWYQQTPGQGLQFLFEYFSETQRNKGNFPGRFSGRQFSNSRSEMNVSTLELGDSALYLCASSPGLAGPFTDTQYFGPGTRLTVL.

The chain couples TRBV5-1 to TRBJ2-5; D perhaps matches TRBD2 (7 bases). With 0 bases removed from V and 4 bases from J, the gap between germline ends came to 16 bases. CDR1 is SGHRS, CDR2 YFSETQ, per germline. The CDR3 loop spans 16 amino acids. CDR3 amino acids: CASSLGGGPSGETQYF. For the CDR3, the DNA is TGCGCCAGCAGCTTGGGGGGGGGCCCCTCCGGAGAGACCCAGTACTTC.

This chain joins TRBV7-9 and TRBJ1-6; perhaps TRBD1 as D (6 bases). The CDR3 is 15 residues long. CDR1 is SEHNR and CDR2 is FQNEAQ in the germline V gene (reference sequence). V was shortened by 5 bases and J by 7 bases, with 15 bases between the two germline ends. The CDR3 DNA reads TGTGCCAGCAGCGACGACAGGTCCTCCAATTCACCCCTCCACTTT. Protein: CASSDDRSSNSPLHF. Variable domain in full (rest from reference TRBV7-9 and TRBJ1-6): DTGVSQNPRHKITKRGQNVTFRCDPISEHNRLYWYRQTLGQGPEFLTYFQNEAQLEKSRLLSDRFSAERPKGSFSTLEIQRTEQGDSAMYLCASSDDRSSNSPLHFGNGTRLTVT.

The CDR3 is CASSPLAGGVETQYF. CDR3 DNA: TGCGCCAGCAGCCCTCTAGCGGGAGGGGTAGAGACCCAGTACTTC. The chain has TRBV4-1 and TRBJ2-5; TRBD2 matches at 12 bases. The CDR3 has 15 residues. Trimming cost V 4 bases and J 4 bases; bases outside gene matches: 4. The germline V gene has CDR1 MGHRA and CDR2 YSYEKL.

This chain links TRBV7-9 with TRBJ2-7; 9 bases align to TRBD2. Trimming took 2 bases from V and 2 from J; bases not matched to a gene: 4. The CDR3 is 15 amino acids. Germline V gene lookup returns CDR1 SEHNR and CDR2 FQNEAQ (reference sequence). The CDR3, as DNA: TGTGCCAGCAGCTTATCGACTAGCGGCCCCTACGAGCAGTACTTC. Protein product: CASSLSTSGPYEQYF.

The CDR3 nucleotides read TGTGCCAGCAGCAGGACAGGGGTCGGATCCTACAATGAGCAGTTCTTC. Amino acids: CASSRTGVGSYNEQFF. This chain connects TRBV5-6 to TRBJ2-1; 9 positions agree with TRBD1. Germline CDR1 and CDR2: SGHDT and YYEEEE. This CDR3 comprises 16 residues. Losses at the gene ends were 4 bases for V and 1 base for J; bases not matched to a gene: 6.

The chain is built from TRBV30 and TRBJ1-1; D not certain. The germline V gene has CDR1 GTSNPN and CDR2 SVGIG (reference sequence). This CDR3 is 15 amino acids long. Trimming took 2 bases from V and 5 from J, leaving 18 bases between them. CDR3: CAWSPVRARDTEAFF. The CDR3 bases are TGTGCCTGGAGTCCGGTCCGGGCTCGGGATACTGAAGCTTTCTTT.